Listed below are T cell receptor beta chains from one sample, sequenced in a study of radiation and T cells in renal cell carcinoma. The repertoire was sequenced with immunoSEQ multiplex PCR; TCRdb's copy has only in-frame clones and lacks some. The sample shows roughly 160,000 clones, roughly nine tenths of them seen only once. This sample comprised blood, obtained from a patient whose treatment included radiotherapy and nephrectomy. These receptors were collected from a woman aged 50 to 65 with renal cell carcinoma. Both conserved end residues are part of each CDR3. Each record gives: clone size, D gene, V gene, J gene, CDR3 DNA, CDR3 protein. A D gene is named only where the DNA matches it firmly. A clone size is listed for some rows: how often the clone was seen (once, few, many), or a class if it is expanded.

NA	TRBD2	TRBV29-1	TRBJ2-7	TGCAGCGTTGACCCTAGCGGGGGGGGGTACGAGCAGTACTTC	CSVDPSGGGYEQYF
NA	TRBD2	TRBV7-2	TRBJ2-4	TGTGCCAGCAGCCGGCCGGGACTAGCGGCAGCCAAAAACATTCAGTACTTC	CASSRPGLAAAKNIQYF
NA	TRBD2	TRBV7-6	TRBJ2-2	TGTGCCAGCAGCTTAACTAGCGGGGGCTCGAACACCGGGGAGCTGTTTTTT	CASSLTSGGSNTGELFF
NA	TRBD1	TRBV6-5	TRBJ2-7	TGTGCCAGCAGTTACTCGGCAGGGGGATTTGGAGAGCAGTACTTC	CASSYSAGGFGEQYF
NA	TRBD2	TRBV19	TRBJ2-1	TGTGCCAGTAGTATTCGGCGGGGGACGGATGAGCAGTTCTTC	CASSIRRGTDEQFF
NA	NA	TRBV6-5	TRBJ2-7	TGTGCCAGCAGGTCGGGGCCGGAACCCTACGAGCAGTACTTC	CASRSGPEPYEQYF
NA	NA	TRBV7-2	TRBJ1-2	TGTGCCAGCAGCTTAGCGTTCCGTGAGCTGGGCTACACCTTC	CASSLAFRELGYTF
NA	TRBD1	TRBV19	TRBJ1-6	TGTGCCAGTACCGACCGCAGACAGGGGGCTAATTCACCCCTCCACTTT	CASTDRRQGANSPLHF
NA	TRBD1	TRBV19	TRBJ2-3	TGTGCCAGTAGTATGACAGGGTCTAGCACAGATACGCAGTATTTT	CASSMTGSSTDTQYF
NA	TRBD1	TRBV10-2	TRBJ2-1	TGCGCCAGCACCAAAACCAAGACAGGGGGGGTCGAGCAGTTCTTC	CASTKTKTGGVEQFF
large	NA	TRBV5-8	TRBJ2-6	TGTGCCAGCAGCTTGGAGGGGGATACAGGGTACGGGGCCAACGTCCTGACTTTC	CASSLEGDTGYGANVLTF
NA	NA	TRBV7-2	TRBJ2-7	TGTGCCAGCAGCTTAGGAGTTCAGGGTGGCTCCTACGAGCAGTACTTC	CASSLGVQGGSYEQYF
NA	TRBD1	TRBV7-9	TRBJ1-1	TGTGCCAGCAGCTTAGGCCCCGACAGGGGGACTGAAGCTTTCTTT	CASSLGPDRGTEAFF
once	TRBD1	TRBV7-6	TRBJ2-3	TGTGCCAGCAGTTTACAGGGGTTAGGAGATACGCAGTATTTT	CASSLQGLGDTQYF
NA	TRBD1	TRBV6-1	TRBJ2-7	TGTGCCAGCAACCCCGACAGGGGGCCCTACGAGCAGTACTTC	CASNPDRGPYEQYF
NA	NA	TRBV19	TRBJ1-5	TGTGCCAGTAAAGAAGTACTGGAAATTCAGCCCCAGCATTTT	CASKEVLEIQPQHF
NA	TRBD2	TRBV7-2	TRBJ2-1	TGTGCCAGCAGGTCGACTAGCGGGGCGTTCAATGAGCAGTTCTTC	CASRSTSGAFNEQFF
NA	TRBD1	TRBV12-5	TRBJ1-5	TGTGCTAGTGGCACTACAGGGGATCAGCCCCAGCATTTT	CASGTTGDQPQHF
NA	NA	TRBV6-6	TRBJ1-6	TGTGCCAGCCGCAGTAATTCACCCCTCCACTTT	CASRSNSPLHF
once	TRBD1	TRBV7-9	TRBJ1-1	TGTGCCAGCAGCTTAGAACAGGGGCTGTCAGCTTTCTTT	CASSLEQGLSAFF
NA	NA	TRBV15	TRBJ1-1	TGTGCCACCAGCAGGCCCGGGGCTGAGGACACTGAAGCTTTCTTT	CATSRPGAEDTEAFF
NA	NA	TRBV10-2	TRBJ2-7	TGCGCCAGCAGTGAAAACAACGTTTACGAGCAGTACTTC	CASSENNVYEQYF
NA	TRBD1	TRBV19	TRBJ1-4	TGTGCCAGTAGTGAGCAGGGGGTGGTCGAAAAACTGTTTTTT	CASSEQGVVEKLFF
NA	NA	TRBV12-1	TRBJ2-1	TGTGCCAGCAGCTTGGGACTAGCGGGGGGCCCCCTTGATGAGCAGTTCTTC	CASSLGLAGGPLDEQFF
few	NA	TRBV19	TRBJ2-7	TGTGCCAGTAGTATAGCGGGATTAACCAGCTACGAGCAGTACTTC	CASSIAGLTSYEQYF